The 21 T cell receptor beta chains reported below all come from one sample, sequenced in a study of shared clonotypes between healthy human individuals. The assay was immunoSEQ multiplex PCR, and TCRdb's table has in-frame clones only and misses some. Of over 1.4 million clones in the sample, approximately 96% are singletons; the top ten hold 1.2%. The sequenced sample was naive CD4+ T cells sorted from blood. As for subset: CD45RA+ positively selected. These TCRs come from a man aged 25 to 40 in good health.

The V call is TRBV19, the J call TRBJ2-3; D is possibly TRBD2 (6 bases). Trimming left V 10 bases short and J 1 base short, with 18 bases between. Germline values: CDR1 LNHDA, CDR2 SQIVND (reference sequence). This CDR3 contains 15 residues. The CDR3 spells CATSLPPGGTDTQYF. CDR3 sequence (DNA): TGTGCCACCTCACTTCCGCCGGGGGGCACAGATACGCAGTATTTT. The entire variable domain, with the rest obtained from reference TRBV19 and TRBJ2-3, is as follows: DGGITQSPKYLFRKEGQNVTLSCEQNLNHDAMYWYRQDPGQGLRLIYYSQIVNDFQKGDIAEGYSVSREKKESFPLTVTSAQKNPTAFYLCATSLPPGGTDTQYFGPGTRLTVL.

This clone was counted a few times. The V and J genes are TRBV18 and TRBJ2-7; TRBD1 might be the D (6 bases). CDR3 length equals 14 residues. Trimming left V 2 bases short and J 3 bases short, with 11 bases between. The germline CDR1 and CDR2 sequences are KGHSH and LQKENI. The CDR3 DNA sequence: TGTGCCAGCTCACCATCAGGGGCCAACTACGAGCAGTACTTC. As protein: CASSPSGANYEQYF.

The CDR3: CSVPGTSGRTYEQYF. Written as DNA, the CDR3 is TGCAGCGTTCCCGGGACTAGCGGGAGGACCTACGAGCAGTACTTC. The chain couples TRBV29-1 to TRBJ2-7, with 15 bases identical to TRBD2. The germline V gene encodes CDR1 SQVTM and CDR2 ANQGSEA. With 5 bases clipped from V and 2 bases from J, the junction kept 4 bases outside the gene matches. This CDR3 has 15 residues.

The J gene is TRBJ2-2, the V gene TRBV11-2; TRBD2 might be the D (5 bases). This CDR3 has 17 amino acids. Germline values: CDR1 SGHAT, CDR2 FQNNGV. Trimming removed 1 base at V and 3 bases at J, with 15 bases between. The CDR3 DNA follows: TGTGCCAGCAGCTTAGTCTTAGCGTCCAGGTACACCGGGGAGCTGTTTTTT. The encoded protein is CASSLVLASRYTGELFF.

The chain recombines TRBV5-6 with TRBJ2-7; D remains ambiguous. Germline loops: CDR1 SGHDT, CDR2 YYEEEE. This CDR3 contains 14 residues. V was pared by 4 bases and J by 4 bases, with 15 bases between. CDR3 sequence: CASSAAGSWYEQYF. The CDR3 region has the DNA TGTGCCAGCAGCGCGGCCGGCAGTTGGTACGAGCAGTACTTC.

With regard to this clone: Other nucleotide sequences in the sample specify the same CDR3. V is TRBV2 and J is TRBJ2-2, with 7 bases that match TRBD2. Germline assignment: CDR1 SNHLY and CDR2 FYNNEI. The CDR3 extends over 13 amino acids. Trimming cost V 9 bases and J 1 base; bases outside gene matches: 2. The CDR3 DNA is TGTGCCAGTAAGCGGGGGAACACCGGGGAGCTGTTTTTT. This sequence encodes CASKRGNTGELFF.

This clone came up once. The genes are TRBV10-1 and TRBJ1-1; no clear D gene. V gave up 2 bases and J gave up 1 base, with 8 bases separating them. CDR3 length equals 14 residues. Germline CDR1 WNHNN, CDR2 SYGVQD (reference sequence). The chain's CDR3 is CASSETSANTEAFF. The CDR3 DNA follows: TGCGCCAGCAGTGAGACTTCGGCGAACACTGAAGCTTTCTTT.

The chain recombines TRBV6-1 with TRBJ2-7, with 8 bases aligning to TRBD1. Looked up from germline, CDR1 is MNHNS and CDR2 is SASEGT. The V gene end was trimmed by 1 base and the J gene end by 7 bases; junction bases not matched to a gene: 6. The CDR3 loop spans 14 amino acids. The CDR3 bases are TGTGCCAGCAGTGAAGGACAGGGGCATAAGGAGCAGTACTTC. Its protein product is CASSEGQGHKEQYF.

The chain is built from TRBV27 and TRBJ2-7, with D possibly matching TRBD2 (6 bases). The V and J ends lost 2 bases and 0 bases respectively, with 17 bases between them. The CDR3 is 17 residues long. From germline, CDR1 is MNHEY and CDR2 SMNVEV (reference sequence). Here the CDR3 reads CASSLVPTSIRSYEQYF. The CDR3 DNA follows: TGTGCCAGCAGTTTAGTCCCCACTAGCATACGCTCCTACGAGCAGTACTTC.

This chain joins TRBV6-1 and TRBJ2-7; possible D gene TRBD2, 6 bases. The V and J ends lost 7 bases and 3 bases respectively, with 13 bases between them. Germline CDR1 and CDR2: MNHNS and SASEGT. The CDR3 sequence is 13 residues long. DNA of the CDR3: TGTGCCAGCAAGCAGGGAGGAGGCTACGAGCAGTACTTC. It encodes CASKQGGGYEQYF.

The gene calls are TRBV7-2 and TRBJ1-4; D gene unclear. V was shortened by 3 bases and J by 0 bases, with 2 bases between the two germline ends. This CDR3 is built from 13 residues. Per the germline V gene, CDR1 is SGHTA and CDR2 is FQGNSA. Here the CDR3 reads CASSFTTNEKLFF. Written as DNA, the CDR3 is TGTGCCAGCAGCTTTACAACTAATGAAAAACTGTTTTTT.

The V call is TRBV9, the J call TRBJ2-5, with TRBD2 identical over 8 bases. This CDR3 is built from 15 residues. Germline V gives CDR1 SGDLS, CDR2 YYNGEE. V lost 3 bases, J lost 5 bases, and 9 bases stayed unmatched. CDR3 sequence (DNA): TGTGCCAGCAGCGGCGTGGGCCAGCGGGGGGAGACCCAGTACTTC. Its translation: CASSGVGQRGETQYF.

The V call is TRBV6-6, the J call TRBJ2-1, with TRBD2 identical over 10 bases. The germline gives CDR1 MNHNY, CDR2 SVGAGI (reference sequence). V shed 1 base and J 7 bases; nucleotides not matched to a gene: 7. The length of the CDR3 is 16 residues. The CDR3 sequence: CASSYLGAGGGNEQFF. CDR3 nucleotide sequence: TGTGCCAGCAGTTACTTAGGAGCGGGAGGGGGTAATGAGCAGTTCTTC.

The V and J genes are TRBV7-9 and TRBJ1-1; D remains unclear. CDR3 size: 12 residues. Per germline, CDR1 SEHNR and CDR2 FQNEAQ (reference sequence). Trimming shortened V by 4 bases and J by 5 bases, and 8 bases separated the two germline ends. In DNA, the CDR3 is TGTGCCAGCAGCTACGCGGGGACTGAAGCTTTCTTT. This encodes CASSYAGTEAFF.

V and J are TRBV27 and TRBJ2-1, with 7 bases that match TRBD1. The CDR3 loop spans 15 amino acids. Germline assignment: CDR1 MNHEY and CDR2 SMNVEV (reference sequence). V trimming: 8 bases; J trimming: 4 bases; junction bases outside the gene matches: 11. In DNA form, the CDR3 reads TGTGCCAGCGGGGAAGCGGACAGGAGGTACAATGAGCAGTTCTTC. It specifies CASGEADRRYNEQFF.

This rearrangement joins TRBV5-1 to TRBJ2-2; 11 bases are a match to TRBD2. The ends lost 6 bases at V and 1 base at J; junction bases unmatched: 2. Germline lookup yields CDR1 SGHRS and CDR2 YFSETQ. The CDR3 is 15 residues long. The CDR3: CASMLAGGNTGELFF. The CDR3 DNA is TGCGCCAGCATGCTAGCGGGAGGGAACACCGGGGAGCTGTTTTTT.

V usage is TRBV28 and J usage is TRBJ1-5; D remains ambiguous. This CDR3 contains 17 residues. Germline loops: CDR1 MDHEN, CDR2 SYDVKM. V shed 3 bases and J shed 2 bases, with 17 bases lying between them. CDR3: CASSFHSLAVRNQPQHF. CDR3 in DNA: TGTGCCAGCAGTTTTCACAGCCTGGCCGTGCGCAATCAGCCCCAGCATTTT.

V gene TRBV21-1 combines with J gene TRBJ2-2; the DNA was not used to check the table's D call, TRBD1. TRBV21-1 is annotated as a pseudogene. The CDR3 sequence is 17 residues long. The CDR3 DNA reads TGTGCCAGCAGCAAAGGAGGGACAGGGGGCGAATGCCGGGGAGCTGTTTTT. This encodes CASSKGGTGGECRGAVF.

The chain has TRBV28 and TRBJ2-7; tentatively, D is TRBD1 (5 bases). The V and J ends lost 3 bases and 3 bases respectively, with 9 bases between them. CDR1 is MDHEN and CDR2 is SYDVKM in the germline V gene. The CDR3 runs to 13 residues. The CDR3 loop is CASSFKGVYEQYF. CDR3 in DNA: TGTGCCAGCAGTTTTAAAGGGGTCTACGAGCAGTACTTC.

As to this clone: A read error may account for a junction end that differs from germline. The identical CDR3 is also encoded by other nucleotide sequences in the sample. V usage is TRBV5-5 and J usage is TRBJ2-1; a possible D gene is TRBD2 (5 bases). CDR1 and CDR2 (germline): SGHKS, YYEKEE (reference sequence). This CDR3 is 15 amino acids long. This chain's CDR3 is CASSLSGHWNNEQFF. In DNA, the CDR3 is TGTGCCAGCAGCCTAAGCGGCCACTGGAACAATGAACAGTTCTTC.

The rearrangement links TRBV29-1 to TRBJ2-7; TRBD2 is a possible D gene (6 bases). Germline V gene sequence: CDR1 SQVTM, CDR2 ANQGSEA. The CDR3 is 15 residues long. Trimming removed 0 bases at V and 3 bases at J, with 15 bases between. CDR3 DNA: TGCAGCGTTGAAGATCGAGGGACTCAACACTACGAGCAGTACTTC. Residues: CSVEDRGTQHYEQYF.